Reported below is one T cell receptor (beta chain). The data were taken from a study of blood T cell repertoires in COVID-19. Overall study: Acute and convalescent COVID-19 samples came from the United States, Italy and Spain. The analysed material was cDNA or gDNA that came from T cells, B-cell-depleted T cells, or PBMCs.

In the original workflow: Reference gene primer amplification gave nucleated cell count estimates. Clones were read by immunoSEQ multiplex PCR, and TCRdb kept only the in-frame ones, dropping some. V and J calls and clone size are those listed in that table; D and trimming were worked out from the DNA. The sample records tens of thousands of clones, 75% to 90% being singletons. Germline V gives CDR1 MNHEY, CDR2 SVGAGI. With 2 bases clipped from V and 3 bases from J, the junction kept 6 bases outside the gene matches. There are 16 residues in the CDR3. Sequencing was done on a sample of peripheral blood. The TCR sequence derives from a man older than 75 with acute or convalescent COVID-19. The J gene is TRBJ2-7, the V gene TRBV6-5, with TRBD2 identical over 11 bases. This CDR3 is CASSYAGTSGNYEQYF. The CDR3 DNA reads as TGTGCCAGCAGTTACGCCGGGACTAGCGGAAACTACGAGCAGTACTTC.